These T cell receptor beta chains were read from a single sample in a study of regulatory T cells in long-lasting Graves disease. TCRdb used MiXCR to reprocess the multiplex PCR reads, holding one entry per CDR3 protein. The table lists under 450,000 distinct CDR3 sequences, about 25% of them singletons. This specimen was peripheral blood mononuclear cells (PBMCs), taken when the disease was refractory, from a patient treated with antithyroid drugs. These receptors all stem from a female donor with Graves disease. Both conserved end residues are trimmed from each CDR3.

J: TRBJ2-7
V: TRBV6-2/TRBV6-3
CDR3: ASSYSTVRYEQY

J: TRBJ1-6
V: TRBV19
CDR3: ASSIGGAGMHSPLH

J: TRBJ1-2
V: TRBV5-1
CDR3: AGSPDPRVGYT

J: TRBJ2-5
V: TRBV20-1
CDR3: SADGWTSGSRETQY

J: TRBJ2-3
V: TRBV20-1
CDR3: SANSDSTDTQY

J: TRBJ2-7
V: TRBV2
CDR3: ASRTSASYEQY

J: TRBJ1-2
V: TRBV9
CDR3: ASSVEWTNGYT

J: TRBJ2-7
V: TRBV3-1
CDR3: ASSQAGTGEQY

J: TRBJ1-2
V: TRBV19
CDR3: ASQPGQGSYGYT

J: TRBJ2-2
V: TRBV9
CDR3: ATNPTGNTGELF

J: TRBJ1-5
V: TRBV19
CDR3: ASRLGQNQPQH

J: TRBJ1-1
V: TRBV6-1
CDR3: ASSEAGKWSFEAEAF

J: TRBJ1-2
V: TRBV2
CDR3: ASRENTGTGGYT

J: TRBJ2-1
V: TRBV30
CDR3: AWSLALGNEQF

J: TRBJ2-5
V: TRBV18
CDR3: ASSPNYKETQY

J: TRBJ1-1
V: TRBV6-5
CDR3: ASSYSGGTGTEAF

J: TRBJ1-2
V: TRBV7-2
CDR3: ASSLRRDNYGYT

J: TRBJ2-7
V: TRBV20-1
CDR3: SATWDSPSYEQY

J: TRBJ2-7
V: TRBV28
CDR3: ASSFNSVSYEQY

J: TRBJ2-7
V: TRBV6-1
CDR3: ASRAGTSGSYEQY

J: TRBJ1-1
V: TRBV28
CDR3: ASSPTPGGRHAF

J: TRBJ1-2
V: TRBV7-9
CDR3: ASSLLSPGTGVGYT

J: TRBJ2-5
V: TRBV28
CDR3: ASSFSAGATVYQETQY

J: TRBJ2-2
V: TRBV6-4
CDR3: ASSDSDESGELF

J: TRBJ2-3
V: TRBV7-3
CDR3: ASSFGTGTVDTQY

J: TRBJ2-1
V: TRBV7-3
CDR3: ASSSSGPGNEQF

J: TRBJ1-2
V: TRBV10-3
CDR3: AISEVGTDDYGYT

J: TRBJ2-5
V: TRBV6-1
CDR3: ASGVGETQY

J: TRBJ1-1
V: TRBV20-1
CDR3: SARDRGETEAF

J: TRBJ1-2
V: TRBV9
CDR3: ASSSPGTVNGYT

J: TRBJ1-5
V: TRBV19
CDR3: ASSISQGAAQPQH

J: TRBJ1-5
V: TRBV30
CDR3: AWKCRGPQPQH

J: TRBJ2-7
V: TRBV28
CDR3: ASTRGGFEQY

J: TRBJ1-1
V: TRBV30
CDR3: AWSVPGPSDTEAF

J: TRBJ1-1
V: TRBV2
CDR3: ASSEVLTRGGKAF

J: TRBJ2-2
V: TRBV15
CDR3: AASRRPGQYTGELF

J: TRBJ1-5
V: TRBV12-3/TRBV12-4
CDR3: ASSRTEDRQPQH

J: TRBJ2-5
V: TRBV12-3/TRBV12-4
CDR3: ASGPRPEGVETQY

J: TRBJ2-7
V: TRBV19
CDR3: ASSSRGSGSNYEQY

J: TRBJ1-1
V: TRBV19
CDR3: ASSIGLKGVSTEAF

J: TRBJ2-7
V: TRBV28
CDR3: ASTRGTMTPQIAYEQY

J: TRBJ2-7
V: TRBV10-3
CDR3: AISDSYEQY

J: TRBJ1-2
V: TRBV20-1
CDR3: SASLYGYT

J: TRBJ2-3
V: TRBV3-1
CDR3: ASSYRLAGHTDTQY

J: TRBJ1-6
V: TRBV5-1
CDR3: ASSFEMGANNSPLH

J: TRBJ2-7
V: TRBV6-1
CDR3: ASSHSGTRSYEQY

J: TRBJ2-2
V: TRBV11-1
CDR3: ASSPRATNTGELF

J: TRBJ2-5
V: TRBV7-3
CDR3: ASARGEQETQY

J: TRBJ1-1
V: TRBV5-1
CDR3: ASDETGKNTEAF

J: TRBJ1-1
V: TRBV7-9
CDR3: ASSSSGGMNTEAF

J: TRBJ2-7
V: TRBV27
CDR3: ASSLGSTGAGEQY

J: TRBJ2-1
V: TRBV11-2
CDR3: ASSLGNRGVYNEQF

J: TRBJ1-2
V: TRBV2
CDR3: ASIGTGLDEGYT

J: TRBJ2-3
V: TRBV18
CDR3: ASSPGQGLVTQY

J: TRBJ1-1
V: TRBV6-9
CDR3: ASGSQPPGASFLAPEAF

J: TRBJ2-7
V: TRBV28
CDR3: ASTIKRGPYEQY

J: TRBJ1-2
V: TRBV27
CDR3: ASSRSGSVPGYT

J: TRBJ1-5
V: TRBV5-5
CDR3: ASSLNRDRVQPQH

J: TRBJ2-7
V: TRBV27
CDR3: ASSTQPSGGPYEQY